This is a list of T cell receptor beta chains from one sample in a study of Graves' ophthalmopathy and Graves' hyperthyroidism. TCRdb re-called the multiplex PCR reads with MiXCR, one entry per CDR3 protein. Altogether about 400,000 distinct CDR3 sequences are present, about 17% being singletons, with the ten largest covering roughly 1.5%. The sequencing input was peripheral blood. Every receptor here comes from a woman in her late teens or twenties with Graves' ophthalmopathy. Each CDR3 is given with its conserved first and last residue. D genes are given only for firm matches. Clone size is given for some rows only: seen once, a few or many times, or a class if the clone is expanded.

clone size	J gene	V gene	D gene	CDR3 DNA	CDR3 protein
many	TRBJ1-1	TRBV15	-	TGTGCCACCAGCAGAGATCGGGCACCCGGTCGCACTGAAGCTTTCTTT	CATSRDRAPGRTEAFF
few	TRBJ2-4	TRBV6-2/TRBV6-3	TRBD1	TGTGCCAGCAGTTTTTCAGGGGGCTGGGGCAAAAACATTCAGTACTTC	CASSFSGGWGKNIQYF
-	TRBJ1-1	TRBV6-5	TRBD1	TGTGCCAGCAGTTACTCCTTGACAGGGGGGGCGGCTGAAGCTTTCTTT	CASSYSLTGGAAEAFF
many	TRBJ1-5	TRBV24-1	-	TGTGCCACCAGTGGTGGGACGGACGATAGCAATCAGCCCCAGCATTTT	CATSGGTDDSNQPQHF
many	TRBJ1-6	TRBV28	-	TGTGCCAGCAGTTTAGAGGAGGGCCCGAATTCACCCCTCCACTTT	CASSLEEGPNSPLHF
many	TRBJ2-7	TRBV6-5	TRBD1	TGTGCCAGCAGCCACAGGGGGTTCGTCTACGAGCAGTACTTC	CASSHRGFVYEQYF
once	TRBJ1-2	TRBV28	-	TGTGCCAGCAGTCCGACCGACAGGCGAGGCTTGGGCTACACCTTC	CASSPTDRRGLGYTF
many	TRBJ1-5	TRBV12-3/TRBV12-4	TRBD1	TGTGCCAGCAGTTTATACCCCGGGACAGGGAAGAGCAATCAGCCCCAGCATTTT	CASSLYPGTGKSNQPQHF
many	TRBJ1-5	TRBV6-5	-	TGTGCCAGCAGTTACTCGACCGGGGGTCGGCCCCAGCATTTT	CASSYSTGGRPQHF
-	TRBJ1-1	TRBV5-1	-	TGCGCCAGCAGCTTGGGGGGGGACGGTCTGGCTTTCTTT	CASSLGGDGLAFF
many	TRBJ2-5	TRBV6-1	TRBD2	TGTGCCAGTAAGACTTGGGCAGCGGGGGGAGAGACCCAGTACTTC	CASKTWAAGGETQYF
-	TRBJ2-2	TRBV19	TRBD2	TGTGCCAGTAGTATGTTGATAGCGGGAGCCGGGGAGCTGTTTTTT	CASSMLIAGAGELFF
many	TRBJ1-3	TRBV10-2	-	TGCGCCAGCAGTGAGTCGATCTGGGACACGAGGAACACCATATATTTT	CASSESIWDTRNTIYF
many	TRBJ2-7	TRBV2	-	TGTGCCAGCAGTGTAAAATGGGACCTCGAGCAGTACTTC	CASSVKWDLEQYF
-	TRBJ1-5	TRBV6-5	-	TGTGCCAGCAGTTACTCCAGCAGGGGCAATCAGCCCCAGCATTTT	CASSYSSRGNQPQHF
-	TRBJ2-7	TRBV6-2/TRBV6-3	TRBD1	TGTGCCAGCAGCAGACAGGGGAATGCTGTCGAGCAGTACTTC	CASSRQGNAVEQYF
many	TRBJ2-2	TRBV7-3	TRBD2	TGTGCCAGCAGCGTAGGAAACGGGGAGGGCACCGGGGAGCTGTTTTTT	CASSVGNGEGTGELFF
many	TRBJ2-5	TRBV6-1	-	TGTGCCAGCACCCAATCAGAGACCCAGTACTTC	CASTQSETQYF
many	TRBJ2-7	TRBV6-2/TRBV6-3	TRBD1	TGTGCCAGCAGTTACGCCGGGACAGGGACCGAGCAGTACTTC	CASSYAGTGTEQYF
many	TRBJ2-5	TRBV20-1	-	TGCAGTGCTACCGGCCAGGGTGAGACCCAGTACTTC	CSATGQGETQYF
many	TRBJ2-5	TRBV5-1	TRBD1	TGCGCCAGCAGCGAAGGACAGGCCCGCGACCGAGAGACCCAGTACTTC	CASSEGQARDRETQYF
many	TRBJ1-2	TRBV28	-	TGTGCCAGCAGACCAGGGGACGGCTACACCTTC	CASRPGDGYTF
many	TRBJ1-2	TRBV6-2/TRBV6-3	-	TGTGCCAGCAGTTACTCCGGCGGTCCAGGGCCGCGCTTGGACTATGGCTACACCTTC	CASSYSGGPGPRLDYGYTF
many	TRBJ1-1	TRBV27	-	TGTGCCAGCAGTTTATCGGGGGGGGGGAGCGAAGCTTTCTTT	CASSLSGGGSEAFF
many	TRBJ1-2	TRBV28	-	TGTGCCAGCAGCAACACCCTCATAGGCTGGGGCTACACCTTC	CASSNTLIGWGYTF
-	TRBJ2-5	TRBV28	TRBD1	TGTGCCAGCAGTCCGGGACAGGGGAACGAGACCCAGTACTTC	CASSPGQGNETQYF
many	TRBJ2-7	TRBV7-2	TRBD2	TGTGCCAGCAGCTTAAATGCGGGAGGGCCGTACGAGCAGTACTTC	CASSLNAGGPYEQYF
many	TRBJ1-2	TRBV6-5	-	TGTGCCAGCAGGAGGAACAGGGCACAAGAACGGGATGGCTACACCTTC	CASRRNRAQERDGYTF
many	TRBJ2-7	TRBV12-3/TRBV12-4	TRBD2	TGTGCCAGCAGTTTTGAGCTAGCGGGAGCGGTGGTCGAGCAGTACTTC	CASSFELAGAVVEQYF
few	TRBJ2-7	TRBV12-3/TRBV12-4	TRBD1	TGTGCCAGCAGTCAGACAGGGATCTACGAGCAGTACTTC	CASSQTGIYEQYF
many	TRBJ1-5	TRBV6-2/TRBV6-3	-	TGTGCCGCGGAGGATCCCGGGGCGTCCCAGCCCCAGCATTTT	CAAEDPGASQPQHF
many	TRBJ1-5	TRBV12-3/TRBV12-4	-	TGTGCCAGCAGTTGGTCGGACACCAATCAGCCCCAGCATTTT	CASSWSDTNQPQHF
many	TRBJ2-7	TRBV13	-	TGTGCCAGCACCCCGTGGGGGGAGGGGGTCTACGAGCAGTACTTC	CASTPWGEGVYEQYF
many	TRBJ1-1	TRBV18	TRBD1	TGTGCCAGCTCACCTCCGGGGACAGTTCGAGAAGCTTTCTTT	CASSPPGTVREAFF
many	TRBJ1-2	TRBV12-3/TRBV12-4	-	TGTGCCAGCAGCTCTCTCCGAACCGGCTGGGACTATGGCTACACCTTC	CASSSLRTGWDYGYTF
many	TRBJ1-5	TRBV20-1	-	TGCAGTGCTCGAGCAGATCAGCCCCAGCATTTT	CSARADQPQHF
many	TRBJ2-5	TRBV6-2/TRBV6-3	TRBD1	TGTGCCAGCAGTAGGACAGGGGTTCCGCAAGAGACCCAGTACTTC	CASSRTGVPQETQYF
many	TRBJ1-1	TRBV12-3/TRBV12-4	-	TGTGCCAGCAGCCACAGGGCAGGGGCTTTCTTT	CASSHRAGAFF
few	TRBJ1-3	TRBV6-1	-	TGTGCCAGCAGTGACCGGACCTCAAGAGGAAACACCATATATTTT	CASSDRTSRGNTIYF
-	TRBJ2-7	TRBV4-2	-	-	CASSQVGTGIPHF
many	TRBJ2-2	TRBV11-1	TRBD1	TGTGCCAGCAGCTCAACATCGACAGGGACCAACACCGGGGAGCTGTTTTTT	CASSSTSTGTNTGELFF
many	TRBJ1-5	TRBV6-2/TRBV6-3	TRBD1	TGTGCCAGCAGCCGAGGGGGACAGGGTAATCAGCCCCAGCATTTT	CASSRGGQGNQPQHF
many	TRBJ2-4	TRBV12-3/TRBV12-4	TRBD1	TGTGCCAGCAGTTACTCAGGGGGAAAAAACATTCAGTACTTC	CASSYSGGKNIQYF
many	TRBJ1-1	TRBV6-2/TRBV6-3	-	TGTGCCAGCAGTTATCGGTCGGCCACTGAAGCTTTCTTT	CASSYRSATEAFF